The clone carrying this TCR beta chain was picked up one time. This entry belongs to a study of technical replicates of blood from several donors. Germline loops: CDR1 MDHEN, CDR2 SYDVKM. The CDR3 is 13 residues long. V lost 6 bases and J lost 0, with 6 bases in between. The repertoire was sequenced with immunoSEQ multiplex PCR; TCRdb's copy has only in-frame clones and lacks some. Found here are 99,000 or so clones, 95% of them singletons; the top ten hold 0.2% to 0.25%. This clonotype was sampled from a human donor in good health. Sequencing used T cells isolated from PBMCs. J is TRBJ1-5 and V is TRBV28; no definite D call. CDR3 region: CASRDYSNQPQHF. The CDR3 DNA follows: TGTGCCAGCAGGGACTATAGCAATCAGCCCCAGCATTTT. The entire variable domain, with the rest obtained from reference TRBV28 and TRBJ1-5, is as follows: DVKVTQSSRYLVKRTGEKVFLECVQDMDHENMFWYRQDPGLGLRLIYFSYDVKMKEKGDIPEGYSVSREKKERFSLILESASTNQTSMYLCASRDYSNQPQHFGDGTRLSIL.